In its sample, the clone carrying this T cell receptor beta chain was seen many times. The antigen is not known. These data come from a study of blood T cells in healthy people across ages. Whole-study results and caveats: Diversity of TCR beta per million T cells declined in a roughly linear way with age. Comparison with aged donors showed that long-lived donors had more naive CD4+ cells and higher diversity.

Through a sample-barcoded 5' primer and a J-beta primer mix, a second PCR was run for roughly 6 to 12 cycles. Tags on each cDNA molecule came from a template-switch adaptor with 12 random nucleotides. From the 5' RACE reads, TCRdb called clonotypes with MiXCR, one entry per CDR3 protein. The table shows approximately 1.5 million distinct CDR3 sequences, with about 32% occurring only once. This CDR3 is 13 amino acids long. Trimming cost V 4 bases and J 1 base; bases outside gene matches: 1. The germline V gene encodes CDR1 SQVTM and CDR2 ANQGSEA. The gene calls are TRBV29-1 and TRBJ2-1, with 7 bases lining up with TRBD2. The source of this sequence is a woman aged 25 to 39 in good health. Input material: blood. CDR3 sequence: CSVVGGSYNEQFF. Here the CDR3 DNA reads TGCAGCGTTGTGGGGGGGTCCTACAATGAGCAGTTCTTC.